This T cell receptor (beta chain) was captured by sequencing in a study of a mutant IDH1 vaccine in newly diagnosed glioma. TCRdb's table, derived via immunoSEQ multiplex PCR, lists solely in-frame clones and lacks some. There are about 60,000 clones in the sample; roughly 87% occur only once, and 3.2% lies in the top ten. Time point given: week 47, end of study. The study gave 300 ug of mutant IDH1 20-mer peptide per vaccine dose, with topical imiquimod. The study, taken as a whole, reports: Top peripheral T cell clonotype shifts appeared unrelated to pseudoprogression. Induction of immune responses by the vaccine occurred in about 93% of patients.

Concerning this clone itself: What it binds is unknown.

V lost 0 bases and J lost 3, with 15 bases in between. The CDR3 is 17 amino acids. Germline CDR1 is LNHDA and CDR2 is SQIVND (reference sequence). The receptor's source is a woman aged 45-60 years with glioma. Sample: PBMCs, taken from a glioma patient whose treatment included an IDH1 peptide vaccine. The gene calls are TRBV19 and TRBJ1-5; D may be TRBD1 (5 bases). This chain's CDR3 is CASSIEGPSLPNQPQHF. Here the CDR3 DNA reads TGTGCCAGTAGTATAGAGGGGCCCAGCTTACCCAATCAGCCCCAGCATTTT. Complete variable domain (other parts from reference TRBV19 and TRBJ1-5): DGGITQSPKYLFRKEGQNVTLSCEQNLNHDAMYWYRQDPGQGLRLIYYSQIVNDFQKGDIAEGYSVSREKKESFPLTVTSAQKNPTAFYLCASSIEGPSLPNQPQHFGDGTRLSIL.